Listed here are 27 T cell receptor beta chains from one sample, sequenced in a study of CD8 T cells in ankylosing spondylitis. General study results and limits: Roughly 8 highly homologous variants made up a TCR beta motif that seemed to typify ankylosing spondylitis blood.

No antigen has been assigned to these receptors. TCRdb passed the 5' RACE reads through MiXCR, listing each CDR3 protein once. This sample has around 440,000 distinct CDR3 sequences; 17% occur once, and the top ten carry just over 1%. Material for sequencing was blood, either unsorted or a sorted T cell fraction (not recorded which). The receptors originated from a male donor with ankylosing spondylitis.

The rearrangement links TRBV6-2 or TRBV6-3 to TRBJ1-2; D possibly corresponds to TRBD1 (5 bases). The germline V gene has CDR1 MNHEY and CDR2 SVGEGT. V gave up 4 bases and J gave up 4 bases, with 10 bases separating them. This CDR3 contains 13 residues. CDR3 bases: TGTGCCAGCAGTTGGGACGGATTCTATGGCTACACCTTC. Its protein product is CASSWDGFYGYTF.

The chain joins TRBV15 to TRBJ2-7; D assignment may be TRBD1 or TRBD2 (5 bases each). V lost 0 bases to trimming and J lost 2 bases, with 14 bases between them. Germline values: CDR1 LNHNV, CDR2 YYDKDF (reference sequence). The CDR3 spans 16 residues. This chain's CDR3 is CATSRDPWGSTYEQYF. The CDR3 DNA is TGTGCCACCAGCAGAGACCCATGGGGGTCGACCTACGAGCAGTACTTC.

This clonotype has at least ten counts. The chain has TRBV4-3 and TRBJ1-1, with D perhaps TRBD1 (5 bases). V was cut by 2 bases and J by 3 bases, with 10 bases left in between. This CDR3 comprises 14 residues. The germline CDR1 and CDR2 sequences are LGHNA and YSLEER. CDR3 in DNA: TGCGCCAGCAGCCAATCAGGGTACTACACTGAAGCTTTCTTT. Translated: CASSQSGYYTEAFF.

In its sample, this clonotype was seen many times. This chain links TRBV12-3 or TRBV12-4 with TRBJ1-2; TRBD1 might be the D (5 bases). The V and J ends lost 6 bases and 7 bases respectively, with 12 bases between them. The CDR3 contains 12 residues. DNA for the CDR3: TGTGCCAGCAGGAGGGGTTTGAGTGGCTACACCTTC. Encoded protein: CASRRGLSGYTF.

The chain joins TRBV20-1 to TRBJ1-2, with 10 bases that match TRBD1. Germline loops: CDR1 DFQATT, CDR2 SNEGSKA (reference sequence). V lost 3 bases to trimming and J lost 6 bases; unmatched junction nucleotides: 13. The CDR3 is 16 residues long. The CDR3 nucleotides read TGCAGTGCTAGTTCGAACCCGGGACAGGGGACGGATGGCTACACCTTC. Amino acids: CSASSNPGQGTDGYTF.

The gene calls are TRBV6-2 or TRBV6-3 and TRBJ2-3, with no clear D. Germline-derived CDR1 and CDR2 are MNHEY and SVGEGT. The CDR3 has 15 amino acids. The ends were cut back, 7 bases at V and 0 bases at J, with 14 bases in the middle. For the CDR3, the DNA is TGTGCCAGCACCCCACTTGGCGGAAGCACAGATACGCAGTATTTT. This sequence encodes CASTPLGGSTDTQYF.

This clonotype was seen at least ten times. The DNA for the CDR3 is TGCGCCAGCAGCCCGGCTGCGACAGGGAAGAGATTCACTGAAGCTTTCTTT. It specifies CASSPAATGKRFTEAFF. The chain is built from TRBV5-1 and TRBJ1-1; 7 bases fit TRBD1. The CDR3 length is 17 residues. After removal of 4 bases from V and 4 bases from J, the junction contained 16 bases not matched to a gene. Germline loops: CDR1 SGHRS, CDR2 YFSETQ.

This clonotype was counted many times. The J gene is TRBJ2-2, the V gene TRBV27, with 9 bases that match TRBD1. V lost 6 bases, J lost 4 bases, and 6 bases stayed unmatched. The CDR3 sequence is 15 residues long. Per germline, CDR1 MNHEY and CDR2 SMNVEV (reference sequence). CDR3 in DNA: TGTGCCAGCAGCTCCGGGACAGGGCGCACCGGGGAGCTGTTTTTT. It yields the protein CASSSGTGRTGELFF.

This clonotype was counted only a few times. The CDR3 is CASSPSDRASTDTQYF. The CDR3, as DNA: TGTGCCAGCTCACCCTCGGACAGGGCAAGCACAGATACGCAGTATTTT. J is TRBJ2-3 and V is TRBV18; 8 positions match TRBD1. V was clipped by 3 bases and J by 0 bases; unmatched bases: 5. The CDR3 has 16 amino acids. Germline assignment: CDR1 KGHSH and CDR2 LQKENI.

In this sample, this clonotype turned up many times. The chain combines TRBV12-3 or TRBV12-4 with TRBJ1-6, with D perhaps TRBD1 (5 bases). The V and J ends lost 4 bases and 3 bases respectively, with 10 bases between them. The CDR3 totals 15 residues. The CDR3 DNA follows: TGTGCCAGCAGTTCCGGACAAATCTATAATTCACCCCTCCACTTT. It yields the protein CASSSGQIYNSPLHF.

For this clonotype: Being one base from a much bigger clone, this may be a read error. The rearrangement uses TRBV4-3 and TRBJ2-3; D possibly uses TRBD1 or TRBD2 (5 bases each). This CDR3 has 14 residues. The V gene's germline CDR1 is LGHNA and CDR2 YSLEER. CDR3 loop: CASSPIEGSDTRYF. CDR3 in DNA: TGCGCCAGCAGCCCCATTGAGGGGTCAGATACGCGGTATTTT.

This clonotype appeared a few times. This sequence joins TRBV15 and TRBJ2-6; no reliable D call. Germline V gene sequence: CDR1 LNHNV, CDR2 YYDKDF (reference sequence). Trimming removed 0 bases from V and 4 bases from J, with 7 bases in between. CDR3 length equals 15 residues. Here the CDR3 reads CATSRDLRGANVLTF. CDR3 in DNA: TGTGCCACCAGCAGAGATCTGCGAGGGGCCAACGTCCTGACTTTC.

The rearrangement uses TRBV28 and TRBJ2-6; TRBD1 might be the D (6 bases). Trimming removed 8 bases from V and 0 bases from J, with 11 bases in between. Germline V gives CDR1 MDHEN, CDR2 SYDVKM. The CDR3 length is 15 residues. The CDR3 nucleotides read TGTGCCAGCGGGGACACCTTCTCTGGGGCCAACGTCCTGACTTTC. It encodes CASGDTFSGANVLTF.

This chain connects TRBV24-1 to TRBJ2-3; 11 bases line up with TRBD2. Germline values: CDR1 KGHDR, CDR2 SFDVKD. This CDR3 contains 16 residues. V shed 5 bases, J shed 2 bases, and the junction held 5 bases outside the gene matches. The CDR3 DNA is TGTGCCACCAGTGCCCCGGGACTAGCGGTCACAGATACGCAGTATTTT. This codes for CATSAPGLAVTDTQYF.

This clonotype was picked up many times. The chain has TRBV20-1 and TRBJ1-5; 10 positions agree with TRBD1. CDR1 is DFQATT, CDR2 SNEGSKA, per germline (reference sequence). The CDR3 is 15 residues long. V lost 4 bases to trimming and J lost 6 bases; unmatched junction nucleotides: 9. CDR3 sequence: CSAKSSGTGVQPQHF. The CDR3 nucleotides read TGCAGTGCTAAATCCTCCGGGACAGGGGTTCAGCCCCAGCATTTT.

The chain has TRBV20-1 and TRBJ1-1, with D uncertain. Germline CDR1 DFQATT, CDR2 SNEGSKA (reference sequence). The CDR3 consists of 14 residues. Trimming cost V 0 bases and J 6 bases, with 14 bases left between them. This CDR3 is CSARDGVRRAEAFF. The CDR3 DNA sequence: TGCAGTGCTAGAGATGGGGTGAGGAGGGCTGAAGCTTTCTTT.

This clonotype showed up many times. J is TRBJ1-1 and V is TRBV12-3 or TRBV12-4; no definite D call. The CDR3 runs 14 residues. Trimming left V 3 bases short and J 8 bases short, with 16 bases between. DNA for the CDR3: TGTGCCAGCAGTTTCTGGGATCGGGAATTCGAAGCTTTCTTT. It translates to CASSFWDREFEAFF.

This clonotype appeared once. The V call is TRBV5-6, the J call TRBJ2-7; 8 bases align to TRBD2. Unmatched junction bases numbered 8, after V lost 0 bases and J lost 3 bases. The V gene's germline CDR1 is SGHDT and CDR2 YYEEEE. There are 16 residues in the CDR3. CDR3 nucleotide sequence: TGTGCCAGCAGCTTGGATGGCAGCGGGAGCCACTACGAGCAGTACTTC. Its translation: CASSLDGSGSHYEQYF.

V is TRBV2 and J is TRBJ2-7; possibly TRBD1 or TRBD2 for D (6 bases each). The CDR3 consists of 15 residues. V gave up 6 bases and J gave up 1 base, with 16 bases separating them. CDR1 and CDR2 from the germline V gene are SNHLY and FYNNEI. This chain's CDR3 is CASRGGSRESYEQYF. CDR3 sequence (DNA): TGTGCCAGCAGAGGGGGGTCCAGGGAGTCCTACGAGCAGTACTTC. The variable domain in full, completed from reference TRBV2 and TRBJ2-7, reads EPEVTQTPSHQVTQMGQEVILRCVPISNHLYFYWYRQILGQKVEFLVSFYNNEISEKSEIFDDQFSVERPDGSNFTLKIRSTKLEDSAMYFCASRGGSRESYEQYFGPGTRLTVT.

J is TRBJ2-5 and V is TRBV7-2; TRBD2 is a possible D gene (6 bases). Deletions cut 2 bases from V and 5 bases from J, with 15 bases between. CDR3 length equals 15 residues. The germline gives CDR1 SGHTA, CDR2 FQGNSA. Here the CDR3 DNA reads TGTGCCAGCAGCTTAAGGACACCGGGGGTGGAGACCCAGTACTTC. This sequence encodes CASSLRTPGVETQYF.

The table lists this clonotype with a few counts. This chain uses TRBV11-2 with TRBJ1-1, with unresolved D. This CDR3 is 12 amino acids long. Germline CDR1 SGHAT, CDR2 FQNNGV. V was pared by 2 bases and J by 8 bases, with 9 bases between. Here the CDR3 DNA reads TGTGCCAGCAGCTTATCGAGGGAAGAAGCTTTCTTT. Amino acid sequence: CASSLSREEAFF.

The chain carries TRBV28 and TRBJ1-1; 7 nucleotides align to TRBD1. After removal of 4 bases from V and 12 bases from J, the junction contained 11 bases not matched to a gene. This CDR3 has 13 amino acids. Germline CDR1 and CDR2: MDHEN and SYDVKM. CDR3 sequence reads: CASSSNDRDRTFF. DNA for the CDR3: TGTGCCAGCAGTTCTAACGACCGGGACAGAACTTTCTTT.

The table lists this clonotype with many counts. The V and J genes are TRBV29-1 and TRBJ2-7, with D possibly being TRBD2 (6 bases). The V gene's germline CDR1 is SQVTM and CDR2 ANQGSEA. The CDR3 consists of 13 residues. V dropped 1 base and J dropped 5 bases, with 12 bases sitting between them. DNA of the CDR3: TGCAGCGTTGAAGTTCAGGGAGGCGACGAGCAGTACTTC. Its translation: CSVEVQGGDEQYF.

This chain uses TRBV20-1 with TRBJ1-1, with D unclear. Trimming cost V 4 bases and J 4 bases, with 13 bases left between them. Germline V gene sequence: CDR1 DFQATT, CDR2 SNEGSKA (reference sequence). The length of the CDR3 is 13 residues. The CDR3: CSAKANSVTEAFF. The CDR3 DNA sequence: TGCAGTGCTAAAGCAAATAGTGTCACTGAAGCTTTCTTT.

This clonotype has a handful of counts. V usage is TRBV12-3 or TRBV12-4 and J usage is TRBJ1-1; D is ambiguous. This CDR3 has 14 amino acids. V lost 6 bases and J 1 base, leaving 12 bases between the germline ends. The CDR3 region has the DNA TGTGCCAGCAGCCTCCCGTATCCGAACACTGAAGCTTTCTTT. This gives the protein CASSLPYPNTEAFF.

This clonotype has more than one count but fewer than ten. The chain's CDR3 is CASSLAGPYTF. For the CDR3, the DNA is TGCGCCAGCAGCTTGGCCGGTCCCTACACCTTC. The chain couples TRBV5-1 to TRBJ1-2, with D unresolved. The CDR3 covers 11 residues. The V and J ends lost 0 bases and 10 bases respectively, with 7 bases between them. Germline assignment: CDR1 SGHRS and CDR2 YFSETQ.

This chain uses TRBV6-1 with TRBJ1-4, with D unclear. The V end was cut by 8 bases, the J end by 0 bases, with 7 bases between. Per germline, CDR1 MNHNS and CDR2 SASEGT. This CDR3 spans 13 amino acids. This CDR3 reads CASSGATNEKLFF. As DNA, the CDR3 is TGTGCCAGCTCCGGGGCAACTAATGAAAAACTGTTTTTT.